The sequence of this T cell receptor beta chain was determined in a study of blood T cell repertoires in COVID-19. Measured with immunoSEQ multiplex PCR; TCRdb has only the in-frame clones, and not every one. The data contain fewer than 200,000 clones, 86% of them singletons. The germline V and J ends were trimmed by 2 bases and 6 bases, with 18 bases remaining between them. The CDR3 runs 16 residues. Germline CDR1 and CDR2: MNHEY and SVGEGT. This study enrolled people aged 18 to 89 from about two dozen US geographic areas. This sequence joins TRBV6-2 or TRBV6-3 and TRBJ2-3, with D possibly being TRBD2 (7 bases). The source of this sequence is a woman aged 40-49 years in a cohort exposed to, infected with or recovered from COVID-19 (not recorded which). The material sequenced was PBMCs or T cells enriched from blood (not recorded which). The CDR3 DNA reads as TGTGCCAGCAGTTACATCCCGGGGGGCCTACACGATACGCAGTATTTT. Protein product: CASSYIPGGLHDTQYF.